This TCR beta chain is drawn from a study of CD8 T cells in ankylosing spondylitis. In this sample, this clonotype turned up many times. The CDR3 extends over 12 amino acids. The V and J ends lost 6 bases and 5 bases respectively, with 8 bases between them. Looked up from germline, CDR1 is MNHNY and CDR2 is SVGAGI (reference sequence). Using its own MiXCR run on the 5' RACE reads, TCRdb lists one record per CDR3 protein. The table lists about 140,000 distinct CDR3 sequences, roughly 8% of them singletons. The clonotype was recovered from a male donor with ankylosing spondylitis. Sample: synovial fluid, either unsorted or a sorted T cell fraction (not recorded which). The chain employs TRBV6-6 and TRBJ2-1, with D unresolved. DNA for the CDR3: TGTGCCAGCAGCCGATTCGACAATGAGCAGTTCTTC. Translating gives CASSRFDNEQFF.